These 7 T cell receptor beta chains were sequenced from one sample in a study of patients and donors after allogeneic stem cell transplantation. TCRdb processed the RT-PCR reads anew with MiXCR; each CDR3 protein has one entry. Of roughly 200,000 distinct CDR3 sequences in the sample, 35% to 45% were seen once. The sequencing input was blood, either unsorted or a sorted T cell fraction (not recorded which). These receptors were collected from a human donor who was either an allogeneic HSCT recipient or a stem cell or donor lymphocyte infusion donor (not recorded which). It is not recorded whose cells these are; they may come from a transplant donor.

The chain uses TRBV5-1 and TRBJ1-1; D is undetermined. The CDR3 sequence is 14 residues long. Trimming removed 4 bases from V and 2 bases from J, with 12 bases in between. Germline lookup yields CDR1 SGHRS and CDR2 YFSETQ. The CDR3 DNA follows: TGCGCCAGCAGCGCAAGATTCCTCAACACTGAAGCTTTCTTT. Residues: CASSARFLNTEAFF.

This clonotype was counted between two and nine times. This chain joins TRBV25-1 and TRBJ2-4; 7 bases are shared with TRBD2. The CDR3 sequence is 15 residues long. Germline V gene sequence: CDR1 MGHDK, CDR2 SYGVNS. The J segment lost 5 bases and the V segment lost 1 base, leaving 5 bases of the junction unmatched. CDR3 amino acids: CASSESRREQNIQYF. CDR3 nucleotide sequence: TGTGCCAGCAGTGAATCCCGGCGGGAGCAAAACATTCAGTACTTC. Together with reference TRBV25-1 and TRBJ2-4, the CDR3 gives the full variable domain: EADIYQTPRYLVIGTGKKITLECSQTMGHDKMYWYQQDPGMELHLIHYSYGVNSTEKGDLSSESTVSRIRTEHFPLTLESARPSHTSQYLCASSESRREQNIQYFGAGTRLSVL.

The J gene is TRBJ2-7, the V gene TRBV5-5, with D tentatively TRBD1 (6 bases). V was cut by 4 bases and J by 1 base, with 12 bases left in between. In germline, CDR1 is SGHKS, CDR2 YYEKEE (reference sequence). The CDR3 covers 14 residues. The CDR3: CASSTWTESYEQYF. The CDR3 DNA follows: TGTGCCAGCAGCACTTGGACAGAGTCCTACGAGCAGTACTTC.

The V gene is TRBV4-1, the J gene TRBJ1-2; no firm D call. The CDR3 runs 17 residues. V lost 0 bases, J lost 4 bases, and 18 bases lay in between. Germline CDR1 MGHRA, CDR2 YSYEKL. CDR3 nucleotide sequence: TGCGCCAGCAGCCAAGATAATCAAGGGAGAATGCGCTATGGCTACACCTTC. Its translation is CASSQDNQGRMRYGYTF.

The chain joins TRBV28 to TRBJ1-2; D is perhaps TRBD1 (5 bases). The CDR3 has 16 residues. V was trimmed by 8 bases and J by 4 bases, leaving 23 bases between them. Germline V CDR1 and CDR2: MDHEN, SYDVKM. CDR3 nucleotides: TGTGCCAGCTCGTCGGGGGAGTGGGGTTCCCTCTATGGCTACACCTTC. Translated: CASSSGEWGSLYGYTF.

This clonotype has more than one count but fewer than ten. V and J are TRBV5-1 and TRBJ1-2; tentatively, D is TRBD1 (6 bases). Germline V gene data show CDR1 as SGHRS and CDR2 as YFSETQ. The germline V and J ends were trimmed by 0 bases and 6 bases, with 15 bases remaining between them. The CDR3 runs to 15 residues. Here the CDR3 reads CASSLEGQKDNGYTF. The DNA for the CDR3 is TGCGCCAGCAGCTTGGAAGGACAGAAAGACAATGGCTACACCTTC.

The chain links TRBV12-3 or TRBV12-4 to TRBJ1-5, with 7 bases lining up with TRBD1. V lost 2 bases and J lost 4; bases outside the gene matches: 5. The CDR3 sequence is 15 residues long. The CDR3 sequence: CASSLQQGRNQPQHF. CDR3 in DNA: TGTGCCAGCAGTTTACAACAGGGGCGGAATCAGCCCCAGCATTTT.